Listed below are T cell receptor beta chains from one sample, sequenced in a study of blood T cell repertoires in COVID-19. Data came from immunoSEQ multiplex PCR; TCRdb stores just in-frame clones and leaves some out. The sample lists about 60,000 clones; 65% to 80% were seen once. The sequencing sample was made of peripheral blood. The origin of the receptors is a human donor in a cohort sampled during active COVID-19. The CDR3 runs from the conserved cysteine through the conserved F or W. D genes are given only for firm matches. Some rows have no size entry. The others give once, few or many, or a class for an expanded clone.

J gene,D gene,clone size,V gene,CDR3 protein,CDR3 DNA
TRBJ2-3,NA,NA,TRBV7-2,CASSLGGGRNTQYF,TGTGCCAGCAGCTTAGGGGGTGGGAGAAATACGCAGTATTTT
TRBJ1-3,TRBD1,NA,TRBV19,CASTPTGQLGNTIYF,TGTGCCAGCACACCCACGGGACAGCTTGGAAACACCATATATTTT
TRBJ2-3,TRBD2,NA,TRBV19,CASRSSGRRGGSDTQYF,TGTGCCAGCCGATCTAGCGGGAGACGGGGGGGGTCAGATACGCAGTATTTT
TRBJ2-1,NA,NA,TRBV6-2/TRBV6-3,CASSYSIRSSDLHNEQFF,TGTGCCAGCAGTTACTCGATTAGGTCTAGCGATTTGCACAATGAGCAGTTCTTC
TRBJ2-7,NA,NA,TRBV4-3,CASSHLRGLPYEQYF,TGCGCCAGCAGCCACTTAAGGGGACTGCCCTACGAGCAGTACTTC
TRBJ2-7,TRBD2,NA,TRBV28,CASTPGGQGTSYEQYF,TGTGCCAGCACTCCGGGGGGGCAGGGAACTTCCTACGAGCAGTACTTC
TRBJ1-2,NA,NA,TRBV28,CASSLNSNYGYTF,TGTGCCAGCAGTTTAAACAGTAACTATGGCTACACCTTC
TRBJ1-2,TRBD1,once,TRBV28,CASRKTGYGYTF,TGTGCCAGCAGAAAGACAGGGTATGGCTACACCTTC
TRBJ1-2,TRBD1,NA,TRBV4-1,CAGGGQYGYTF,TGCGCCGGTGGGGGACAGTATGGCTACACCTTC
TRBJ1-5,NA,NA,TRBV14,CASSQESGTLATQSNQPQHF,TGTGCCAGCAGCCAAGAGTCCGGGACACTGGCGACTCAGAGCAATCAGCCCCAGCATTTT
TRBJ2-1,NA,NA,TRBV5-5,CASSWTASVNEQFF,TGTGCCAGCAGCTGGACGGCTAGCGTCAATGAGCAGTTCTTC
TRBJ1-2,TRBD1,NA,TRBV23-1,CASSRGEDRNYGYTF,TGCGCCAGCAGTCGCGGAGAGGACAGGAACTATGGCTACACCTTC
TRBJ2-7,NA,once,TRBV4-1,CASSLHSTSAYEQYF,TGCGCCAGCAGTCTACATTCGACTTCCGCCTACGAGCAGTACTTC
TRBJ2-2,NA,once,TRBV15,CATSSASKGVGELFF,TGTGCCACCAGCAGTGCCTCGAAGGGGGTCGGGGAGCTGTTTTTT
TRBJ2-3,NA,NA,TRBV12-1,CASSSGQGGKCSDTQYF,TGTGCCAGCAGCAGTGGACAGGGAGGTAAGTGTTCAGATACGCAGTATTTT
TRBJ2-7,TRBD1,few,TRBV29-1,CSVVYRGENEQYF,TGCAGCGTTGTATACAGGGGTGAAAACGAGCAGTACTTC
TRBJ1-2,NA,NA,TRBV29-1,CSVEDLTYRVPGYTF,TGCAGCGTTGAAGATCTTACTTACAGGGTGCCTGGCTACACCTTC
TRBJ1-1,NA,NA,TRBV7-9,CASSLFGESEAFF,TGTGCCAGCAGTCTTTTCGGGGAATCTGAAGCTTTCTTT
TRBJ2-3,TRBD2,once,TRBV13,CASSSSGSGTDTQYF,TGTGCCAGCAGCTCTAGCGGGAGTGGCACAGATACGCAGTATTTT
TRBJ2-1,NA,NA,TRBV27,CASSLGLGNEQFF,TGTGCCAGCAGTTTGGGACTGGGCAATGAGCAGTTCTTC
TRBJ2-1,NA,NA,TRBV3-1/TRBV3-2,CASSQARSSPGFF,TGTGCCAGCAGCCAAGCTCGCAGCAGTCCGGGGTTCTTC
TRBJ1-1,NA,NA,TRBV7-8,CASSPTGQMNTEAFF,TGTGCCAGCAGCCCTACAGGACAAATGAACACTGAAGCTTTCTTT
TRBJ2-1,TRBD1,NA,TRBV7-9,CASSFPDRGQNEQFF,TGTGCCAGCAGCTTCCCGGACAGGGGGCAGAATGAGCAGTTCTTC
TRBJ2-1,NA,once,TRBV5-6,CASSYPPTDYNEQFF,TGTGCCAGCAGCTACCCCCCGACAGACTACAATGAGCAGTTCTTC
TRBJ1-3,NA,NA,TRBV19,CASSPGERGNTIYF,TGTGCCAGTAGTCCGGGAGAACGAGGAAACACCATATATTTT
TRBJ1-1,NA,NA,TRBV6-5,CASSLTGNTEAFF,TGTGCCAGCAGTTTGACAGGGAACACTGAAGCTTTCTTT
TRBJ1-4,TRBD1,once,TRBV14,CASSQFRTGPNEKLFF,TGTGCCAGCAGCCAGTTCAGGACAGGACCTAATGAAAAACTGTTTTTT
TRBJ2-1,NA,NA,TRBV7-3,CASSLSGSSYNEQFF,TGTGCCAGCAGCCTTAGCGGCAGCTCCTACAATGAGCAGTTCTTC
TRBJ2-2,TRBD1,NA,TRBV28,CASRLQGAGGELFF,TGTGCCAGCAGGTTACAGGGGGCGGGCGGGGAGCTGTTTTTT
TRBJ1-2,NA,NA,TRBV7-2,CASADDGANYGYTF,TGTGCCAGCGCGGATGACGGGGCTAACTATGGCTACACCTTC
TRBJ1-2,NA,NA,TRBV6-2/TRBV6-3,CASSYDPTGGYGYTF,TGTGCCAGCAGTTATGATCCGACAGGTGGCTATGGCTACACCTTC
TRBJ1-6,NA,NA,TRBV7-2,CASSLVRANSPLHF,TGTGCCAGCAGCTTAGTCAGGGCCAATTCACCCCTCCACTTT
TRBJ1-4,TRBD1,NA,TRBV9,CASSAGTVNEKLFF,TGTGCCAGCAGCGCGGGGACAGTTAATGAAAAACTGTTTTTT
TRBJ2-2,TRBD1,NA,TRBV6-5,CASTWDRVSGELFF,TGTGCCAGCACCTGGGACAGGGTCTCAGGGGAGCTGTTTTTT
TRBJ2-3,TRBD1,NA,TRBV28,CASSLPGTASTDTQYF,TGTGCCAGCAGTTTACCGGGGACAGCCAGCACAGATACGCAGTATTTT
TRBJ2-3,TRBD2,NA,TRBV13,CASSLGLAGGGSDTQYF,TGTGCCAGCAGCTTAGGACTAGCGGGAGGAGGTTCAGATACGCAGTATTTT
TRBJ2-7,NA,NA,TRBV6-2/TRBV6-3,CASSYSKGAYEQYF,TGTGCCAGCAGTTACTCGAAGGGGGCCTACGAGCAGTACTTC
TRBJ2-3,TRBD2,NA,TRBV28,CASSLGGRFGTDTQYF,TGTGCCAGCAGTTTGGGCGGGAGATTTGGCACAGATACGCAGTATTTT
TRBJ2-6,NA,NA,TRBV28,CASSFAGSSGANVLTF,TGTGCCAGCAGTTTTGCGGGTTCCTCTGGGGCCAACGTCCTGACTTTC
TRBJ2-2,TRBD2,once,TRBV7-3,CASSLSGTSGSGTGELFF,TGTGCCAGCAGCTTATCCGGGACTAGCGGGAGTGGCACCGGGGAGCTGTTTTTT
TRBJ2-7,TRBD1,few,TRBV7-2,CASSAGQEYAQYF,TGTGCCAGCAGCGCGGGACAGGAGTACGCGCAGTACTTC
TRBJ1-4,TRBD1,few,TRBV14,CASSRTGVVEKLFF,TGTGCCAGCAGCCGGACAGGGGTTGTGGAAAAACTGTTTTTT
TRBJ2-2,TRBD1,NA,TRBV7-2,CASSSDRGNKLFF,TGTGCCAGCAGCTCTGACAGGGGTAATAAGCTGTTTTTT
TRBJ1-5,NA,NA,TRBV19,CASSMGRDPNQPQHF,TGTGCCAGTAGTATGGGGAGGGACCCCAATCAGCCCCAGCATTTT
TRBJ1-2,NA,NA,TRBV25-1,CASSELGAGPEGYTF,TGTGCCAGCAGTGAATTAGGGGCAGGGCCGGAGGGCTACACCTTC
TRBJ1-1,NA,NA,TRBV29-1,CSVRKGAEAFF,TGCAGCGTTCGTAAAGGGGCTGAAGCTTTCTTT
TRBJ2-2,NA,NA,TRBV6-6,CASSYSGGGNTGELFF,TGTGCCAGCAGTTACTCTGGGGGAGGGAACACCGGGGAGCTGTTTTTT
TRBJ2-1,TRBD2,NA,TRBV10-1,CASRESTSGSVQFF,TGCGCCAGCAGGGAATCTACTAGCGGGAGTGTGCAGTTCTTC
TRBJ1-1,NA,NA,TRBV6-2/TRBV6-3,CASSYGSYTEAFF,TGTGCCAGCAGTTACGGGAGTTACACTGAAGCTTTCTTT
TRBJ2-4,TRBD2,once,TRBV4-3,CASSLAGGYGDIQYF,TGCGCCAGCAGCCTAGCGGGAGGGTACGGGGACATTCAGTACTTC
TRBJ2-5,TRBD2,NA,TRBV18,CASSPGDYQETQYF,TGTGCCAGCTCACCAGGGGACTATCAAGAGACCCAGTACTTC
TRBJ1-1,NA,NA,TRBV6-5,CASSYAKPGQNTEAFF,TGTGCCAGCAGTTACGCGAAACCGGGACAGAACACTGAAGCTTTCTTT
TRBJ2-7,NA,NA,TRBV19,CASSPDGRDGDEQYF,TGTGCCAGTAGTCCGGACGGACGCGACGGGGACGAGCAGTACTTC
TRBJ2-1,NA,once,TRBV12-3/TRBV12-4,CASSLATGDEQFF,TGTGCCAGCAGTTTAGCGACCGGGGATGAGCAGTTCTTC
TRBJ1-5,NA,NA,TRBV7-2,CASSLGERQPQHF,TGTGCCAGCAGCTTAGGTGAGCGCCAGCCCCAGCATTTT